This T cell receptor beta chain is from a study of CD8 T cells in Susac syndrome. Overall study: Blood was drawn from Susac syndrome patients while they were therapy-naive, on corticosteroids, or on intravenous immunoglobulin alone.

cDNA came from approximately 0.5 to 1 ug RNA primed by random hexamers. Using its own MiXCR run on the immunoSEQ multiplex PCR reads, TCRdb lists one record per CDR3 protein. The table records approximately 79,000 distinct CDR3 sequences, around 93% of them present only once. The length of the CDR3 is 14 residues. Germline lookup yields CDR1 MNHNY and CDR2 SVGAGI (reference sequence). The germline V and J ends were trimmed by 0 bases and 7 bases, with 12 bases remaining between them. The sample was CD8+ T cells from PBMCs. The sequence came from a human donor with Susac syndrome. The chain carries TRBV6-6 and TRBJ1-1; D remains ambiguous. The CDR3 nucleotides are TGTGCCAGCAGTTACTCTCGAGATCGTGGTGAAGCTTTCTTT. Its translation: CASSYSRDRGEAFF.